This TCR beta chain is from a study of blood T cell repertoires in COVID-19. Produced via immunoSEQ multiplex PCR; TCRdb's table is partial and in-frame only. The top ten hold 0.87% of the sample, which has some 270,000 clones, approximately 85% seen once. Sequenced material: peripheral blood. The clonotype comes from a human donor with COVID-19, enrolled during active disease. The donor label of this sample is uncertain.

The CDR3 here is CASSVVPTWDSEQYF. As DNA, the CDR3 is TGTGCCAGCAGCGTAGTTCCGACGTGGGACAGCGAGCAGTACTTC. The rearrangement links TRBV9 to TRBJ2-7, with 7 bases that match TRBD1. In germline, CDR1 is SGDLS, CDR2 YYNGEE. V dropped 0 bases and J dropped 6; count of bases not matched to a gene: 9. CDR3 length equals 15 residues.